These 6 T cell receptor beta chains originate from one sample sequenced in a study of blood T cells in healthy people across ages. PCR was performed a second time for about 7 to 11 cycles using a sample-barcoded 5' primer and a J-beta primer mix. Via MiXCR, TCRdb re-called the 5' RACE reads, giving one row per CDR3 protein. Seen here are around 500,000 distinct CDR3 sequences, 45% to 55% observed once, and the top ten hold roughly 24%. Sequenced sample: blood. The receptors shown here come from a man older than 75 in good health.

V is TRBV3-1 and J is TRBJ1-1; possibly TRBD1 for D (6 bases). Germline CDR1 and CDR2: LGHDT and YNNKEL (reference sequence). The CDR3 has 14 amino acids. V dropped 4 bases and J dropped 1 base, with 10 bases sitting between them. The CDR3 DNA reads as TGTGCCAGCAGCCCCCGGGACAAGAACACTGAAGCTTTCTTT. Amino acid sequence: CASSPRDKNTEAFF.

The rearrangement uses TRBV7-8 and TRBJ1-5; D is undetermined. V gave up 2 bases and J gave up 4 bases, with 12 bases separating them. Germline V lookup: CDR1 SGHVS, CDR2 FQNEAQ. The CDR3 length is 15 residues. CDR3 in DNA: TGTGCCAGCAGCTTACTAACTGGATTTAATCAGCCCCAGCATTTT. Residues: CASSLLTGFNQPQHF.

In this sample, this clonotype turned up many times. The chain couples TRBV6-6 to TRBJ1-6, with D perhaps TRBD1 (5 bases). This CDR3 spans 16 amino acids. Trimming took 0 bases from V and 7 from J, leaving 13 bases between them. The germline V gene encodes CDR1 MNHNY and CDR2 SVGAGI (reference sequence). This chain's CDR3 is CASSYSNRTPNSPLHF. The CDR3 DNA reads TGTGCCAGCAGTTACTCGAATAGGACACCGAATTCACCCCTCCACTTT.

The chain has TRBV12-3 or TRBV12-4 and TRBJ1-2; 7 nucleotides match TRBD1. V dropped 1 base and J dropped 2; count of bases not matched to a gene: 13. The CDR3 sequence is 18 residues long. The chain's CDR3 is CASSLVKEAGGQNYGYTF. The CDR3 DNA sequence: TGTGCCAGCAGTTTAGTAAAGGAGGCGGGGGGACAGAACTATGGCTACACCTTC.

The chain employs TRBV15 and TRBJ2-1, with TRBD2 matching over 9 bases. Germline V gene data show CDR1 as LNHNV and CDR2 as YYDKDF (reference sequence). With 4 bases clipped from V and 3 bases from J, the junction kept 7 bases outside the gene matches. The CDR3 runs 16 residues. CDR3 sequence: CATSNPQRGDYNEQFF. In DNA form, the CDR3 reads TGTGCCACCAGCAACCCCCAGCGGGGGGACTACAATGAGCAGTTCTTC.

This clonotype was seen a handful of times. This chain joins TRBV7-2 and TRBJ2-5; D gene unclear. With 1 base removed from V and 5 bases from J, the gap between germline ends came to 20 bases. The CDR3 has 17 amino acids. CDR1 and CDR2 (germline): SGHTA, FQGNSA. The CDR3 protein is CASSLDPRPPPWETQYF. The CDR3 region has the DNA TGTGCCAGCAGCTTAGATCCCCGGCCCCCGCCGTGGGAGACCCAGTACTTC.